This T cell receptor (beta chain) was sequenced in a study of memory CD4+ T cells and cytomegalovirus serostatus. The sort gate was single viable CD3+CD4+CD8-CD45RO+ cells for memory CD4+ T cells. Serostatus was set by detecting CMV pp150, pp28, p38, p52 IgG. Findings of the study overall: Repertoires predicted CMV serostatus with median bootstrapped AUC of 0.95.

This clone was seen only a few times. Its antigen is not known. The CDR3 has 16 residues. The V gene's germline CDR1 is SGHVS and CDR2 FQNEAQ. V lost 4 bases and J 0 bases, leaving 13 bases between the germline ends. Source study methods: Out-of-frame sequences were removed, leaving 2,204,828 distinct TCRbeta sequences. TCRdb's table, derived via immunoSEQ multiplex PCR, lists solely in-frame clones and lacks some. The DNA was the basis for D and trimming; V, J and clone size are from that table. The data hold 40,000 to 55,000 clones, with about four fifths observed a single time. The receptor was isolated from an adult in good health and CMV-seronegative. The chain uses TRBV7-8 and TRBJ2-1; D not resolved. The sequencing sample was made of memory CD4+ T cells from blood. CDR3 coding DNA: TGTGCCAGCAGCTATAGACGGGTTAGCTCCTACAATGAGCAGTTCTTC. Protein: CASSYRRVSSYNEQFF.